A single T cell receptor beta chain is shown here with its context. This sample is drawn from a study of shared clonotypes between healthy human individuals. V lost 4 bases to trimming and J lost 6 bases; unmatched junction nucleotides: 7. Per the germline V gene, CDR1 is PRHDT and CDR2 is FYEKMQ (reference sequence). This CDR3 spans 14 amino acids. Positively selected for CCR7, the CD45RO-negative cells used as naive CD8 cells excluded terminally differentiated effector memory CD45RA+ cells. TCRdb keeps only in-frame clones here, not all; method: immunoSEQ multiplex PCR. The sample shows some 2.1 million clones, approximately 94% of them seen only once.

The material sequenced was naive CD8+ T cells sorted from blood. This chain links TRBV13 with TRBJ1-1; 8 bases map to TRBD1. The sequence was collected from a man between 18 and 29 years old in good health. The CDR3 spells CASSSGQGISEAFF. The CDR3 coding sequence is TGTGCCAGCAGCTCAGGACAGGGTATTTCTGAAGCTTTCTTT.